This T cell receptor (beta chain) was recorded in a study of blood T cell repertoires in COVID-19. The wider study: Acute and convalescent COVID-19 samples came from the United States, Italy and Spain. PBMCs, B-cell-depleted T cells, or T cells were the source of the cDNA or gDNA that made up the material.

This CDR3 spans 14 amino acids. J was trimmed by 0 bases and V by 3 bases; bases with no gene match: 4. CDR1 and CDR2 (germline): DFQATT, SNEGSKA (reference sequence). Authors' data handling: Scientists estimated how many nucleated cells there were by amplifying reference gene primers. The method was immunoSEQ multiplex PCR; TCRdb's version includes in-frame clones alone and lacks a portion of them. D and trimming come from the DNA, and the V and J calls and clone size come from that table. The sample consists of approximately 250,000 clones, 84% of them appearing once. The V and J genes are TRBV20-1 and TRBJ2-7; 8 bases are a match to TRBD2. The receptor was derived from a human donor in a cohort sampled during active COVID-19. The material sequenced was peripheral blood. CDR3 region: CSASGLAFSYEQYF. In DNA form, the CDR3 reads TGCAGTGCTAGTGGACTAGCCTTCTCCTACGAGCAGTACTTC.